This T cell receptor (beta chain) appears in the sequencing data of a study of T cell responses to AZD1222 COVID-19 vaccine. Sequencing used immunoSEQ multiplex PCR; TCRdb keeps in-frame clones, though not all of them. Here the sample spans about 140,000 clones, about 89% being singletons. Findings and limits, study-wide: A reported finding is that nearly half of spike-specific TCRs target unmutated variant regions. Mostly white British, mostly female donors; authors suggested clonal diversity may be underestimated. Across spike, vaccine-associated CD4 TCRs were found, dominant at 160-218 and 743-854. Recipients of AZD1222 seropositive at baseline numbered only 6 or 7.

Germline V gene data show CDR1 as DFQATT and CDR2 as SNEGSKA (reference sequence). J gave up 5 bases and V 3 bases, and 10 bases lay outside the gene matches. The CDR3 is made up of 15 amino acids. About this clone itself: Its antigen remains unknown.

This receptor was taken from an adult who received the MenACWY meningococcal vaccine as a control. Source: peripheral blood, taken 28 days after the second dose of the MenACWY control vaccine. The genes are TRBV20-1 and TRBJ2-3; 8 bases are shared with TRBD2. The DNA of the CDR3 is TGCAGTGCTAGTGATAGCGGGATCCGCGGAGATACGCAGTATTTT. Translating gives CSASDSGIRGDTQYF.